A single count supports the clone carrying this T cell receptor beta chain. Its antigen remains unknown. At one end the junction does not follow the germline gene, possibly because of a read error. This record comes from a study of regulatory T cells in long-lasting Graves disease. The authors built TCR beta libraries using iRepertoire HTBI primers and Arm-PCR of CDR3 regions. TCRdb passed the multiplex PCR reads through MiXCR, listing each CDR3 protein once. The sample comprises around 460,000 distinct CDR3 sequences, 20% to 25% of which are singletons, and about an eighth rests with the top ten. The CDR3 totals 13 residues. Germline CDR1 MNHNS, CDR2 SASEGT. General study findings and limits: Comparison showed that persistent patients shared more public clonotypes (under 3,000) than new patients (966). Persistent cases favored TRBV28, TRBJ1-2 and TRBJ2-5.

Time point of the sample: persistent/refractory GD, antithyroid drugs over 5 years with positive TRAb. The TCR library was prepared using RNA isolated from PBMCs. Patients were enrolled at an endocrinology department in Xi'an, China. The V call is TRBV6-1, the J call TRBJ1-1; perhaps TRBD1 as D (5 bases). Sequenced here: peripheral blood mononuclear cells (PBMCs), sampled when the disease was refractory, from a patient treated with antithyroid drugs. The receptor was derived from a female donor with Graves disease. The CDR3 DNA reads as TGTGCCAGCAGTCCGGGACGGAACACTGAAGCTTCCTTT. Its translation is CASSPGRNTEASF.